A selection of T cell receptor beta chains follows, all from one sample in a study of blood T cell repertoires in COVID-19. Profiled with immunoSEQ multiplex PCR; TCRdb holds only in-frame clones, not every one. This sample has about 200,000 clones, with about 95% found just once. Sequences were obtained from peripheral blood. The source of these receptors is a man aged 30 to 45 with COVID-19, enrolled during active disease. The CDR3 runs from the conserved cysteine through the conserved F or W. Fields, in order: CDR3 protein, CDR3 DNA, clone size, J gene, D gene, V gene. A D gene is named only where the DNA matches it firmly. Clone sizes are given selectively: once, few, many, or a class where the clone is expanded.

CDR3aa: CASSADGQYYEQYF
CDR3nt: TGTGCCAGCAGCGCGGACGGACAGTACTACGAGCAGTACTTC
abundance: .
j_gene: TRBJ2-7
d_gene: .
v_gene: TRBV9

CDR3aa: CASSEAFREKLFF
CDR3nt: TGTGCCAGCAGTGAAGCCTTCCGTGAAAAACTGTTTTTT
abundance: .
j_gene: TRBJ1-4
d_gene: .
v_gene: TRBV6-1

CDR3aa: CASSGGTWVFGNTEAFF
CDR3nt: TGTGCCAGCAGTGGAGGGACTTGGGTGTTCGGGAATACTGAAGCTTTCTTT
abundance: once
j_gene: TRBJ1-1
d_gene: .
v_gene: TRBV2

CDR3aa: CASSELPTYGYTF
CDR3nt: TGTGCCAGCAGTGAGTTGCCTACCTATGGCTACACCTTC
abundance: .
j_gene: TRBJ1-2
d_gene: .
v_gene: TRBV6-1

CDR3aa: CASSQKTGRNTGELFF
CDR3nt: TGTGCCAGCAGCCAGAAGACAGGGAGGAACACCGGGGAGCTGTTTTTT
abundance: .
j_gene: TRBJ2-2
d_gene: TRBD1
v_gene: TRBV3-1/TRBV3-2

CDR3aa: CASSFQYNSPLHF
CDR3nt: TGTGCCAGCAGTTTCCAGTATAATTCACCCCTCCACTTT
abundance: .
j_gene: TRBJ1-6
d_gene: .
v_gene: TRBV27

CDR3aa: CASSFYRLSGEKLFF
CDR3nt: TGTGCCAGCAGCTTCTACCGGTTGTCCGGTGAAAAACTGTTTTTT
abundance: .
j_gene: TRBJ1-4
d_gene: .
v_gene: TRBV7-9

CDR3aa: CASSQAPWEASGNTIYF
CDR3nt: TGTGCCAGCAGCCAAGCCCCTTGGGAGGCCTCTGGAAACACCATATATTTT
abundance: .
j_gene: TRBJ1-3
d_gene: .
v_gene: TRBV3-1/TRBV3-2

CDR3aa: CASSPPGQGDSPLHF
CDR3nt: TGCGCCAGCAGCCCCCCGGGACAGGGAGATTCACCCCTCCACTTT
abundance: .
j_gene: TRBJ1-6
d_gene: TRBD1
v_gene: TRBV4-1

CDR3aa: CASSLEGGPSLF
CDR3nt: TGTGCCAGCAGCTTGGAGGGGGGGCCATCCCTTTTT
abundance: .
j_gene: TRBJ1-4
d_gene: .
v_gene: TRBV5-6

CDR3aa: CASSPIYDTKNIQYF
CDR3nt: TGTGCCAGCAGTCCTATTTACGATACGAAAAACATTCAGTACTTC
abundance: .
j_gene: TRBJ2-4
d_gene: .
v_gene: TRBV28

CDR3aa: CASSLAAGSSTDTQYF
CDR3nt: TGCGCCAGCAGCTTGGCGGCGGGTTCTAGCACAGATACGCAGTATTTT
abundance: .
j_gene: TRBJ2-3
d_gene: .
v_gene: TRBV5-1

CDR3aa: CASSLRTGTNTEAFF
CDR3nt: TGTGCCAGCAGCTTACGGACAGGAACGAACACTGAAGCTTTCTTT
abundance: .
j_gene: TRBJ1-1
d_gene: TRBD1
v_gene: TRBV11-2

CDR3aa: CASSQVSSGAPDTQYF
CDR3nt: TGCGCCAGCAGCCAAGTATCAAGCGGGGCTCCAGATACGCAGTATTTT
abundance: .
j_gene: TRBJ2-3
d_gene: TRBD2
v_gene: TRBV4-1

CDR3aa: CASSGTSGASSYNEQFF
CDR3nt: TGTGCCAGTTCCGGGACTAGCGGGGCAAGCTCCTACAATGAGCAGTTCTTC
abundance: once
j_gene: TRBJ2-1
d_gene: TRBD2
v_gene: TRBV19

CDR3aa: CASSLSYEPGNTIYF
CDR3nt: TGTGCCAGCAGTTTATCCTACGAACCTGGAAACACCATATATTTT
abundance: once
j_gene: TRBJ1-3
d_gene: .
v_gene: TRBV27

CDR3aa: CASSPLGASGGSYEQYF
CDR3nt: TGTGCCAGCAGCCCCCTCGGGGCTAGCGGGGGCTCCTACGAGCAGTACTTC
abundance: .
j_gene: TRBJ2-7
d_gene: TRBD2
v_gene: TRBV3-1/TRBV3-2

CDR3aa: CAWTSGVETQYF
CDR3nt: TGTGCCTGGACTAGCGGGGTGGAGACCCAGTACTTC
abundance: once
j_gene: TRBJ2-5
d_gene: TRBD2
v_gene: TRBV30

CDR3aa: CASSLQTGHNSPLHF
CDR3nt: TGTGCCAGCAGTTTACAGACAGGGCATAATTCACCCCTCCACTTT
abundance: .
j_gene: TRBJ1-6
d_gene: TRBD1
v_gene: TRBV27

CDR3aa: CASSADSPNSPLHF
CDR3nt: TGTGCCAGTAGTGCAGACAGTCCGAATTCACCCCTCCACTTT
abundance: .
j_gene: TRBJ1-6
d_gene: .
v_gene: TRBV19

CDR3aa: CASSESVGGALETQYF
CDR3nt: TGTGCCAGCAGTGAATCAGTCGGGGGGGCCCTAGAGACCCAGTACTTC
abundance: .
j_gene: TRBJ2-5
d_gene: TRBD2
v_gene: TRBV6-1

CDR3aa: CASSPHREGGTEAFF
CDR3nt: TGTGCCAGCAGCCCCCACAGGGAAGGGGGAACTGAAGCTTTCTTT
abundance: .
j_gene: TRBJ1-1
d_gene: .
v_gene: TRBV7-9

CDR3aa: CASSLVLAGGLGSTDTQYF
CDR3nt: TGCGCCAGCAGCTTGGTTCTAGCGGGGGGGCTCGGAAGCACAGATACGCAGTATTTT
abundance: .
j_gene: TRBJ2-3
d_gene: TRBD2
v_gene: TRBV5-1

CDR3aa: CASSSGTSGAQETQYF
CDR3nt: TGTGCCAGCAGCTCAGGGACTAGCGGGGCGCAAGAGACCCAGTACTTC
abundance: .
j_gene: TRBJ2-5
d_gene: TRBD2
v_gene: TRBV7-2

CDR3aa: CASSQDLAGARDTQYF
CDR3nt: TGTGCCAGCAGCCAAGATTTAGCGGGGGCGAGGGATACGCAGTATTTT
abundance: .
j_gene: TRBJ2-3
d_gene: TRBD2
v_gene: TRBV4-2

CDR3aa: CASSPRTGGLGYTF
CDR3nt: TGTGCCAGCAGCCCCCGGACAGGGGGCCTTGGCTACACCTTC
abundance: .
j_gene: TRBJ1-2
d_gene: TRBD1
v_gene: TRBV3-1/TRBV3-2

CDR3aa: CASREGGGGTEAFF
CDR3nt: TGTGCCAGCAGGGAAGGGGGCGGGGGCACTGAAGCTTTCTTT
abundance: .
j_gene: TRBJ1-1
d_gene: TRBD1
v_gene: TRBV6-1

CDR3aa: CASSHRLGTRASDTQYF
CDR3nt: TGTGCCAGCAGCCACCGACTCGGGACTAGAGCGTCCGATACGCAGTATTTT
abundance: .
j_gene: TRBJ2-3
d_gene: TRBD2
v_gene: TRBV14

CDR3aa: CASSEGDPGIHTGELFF
CDR3nt: TGTGCCAGCAGTGAAGGGGATCCGGGGATTCACACCGGGGAGCTGTTTTTT
abundance: .
j_gene: TRBJ2-2
d_gene: .
v_gene: TRBV6-1